This TCR beta chain was found in a study of T cells in Graves' hyperthyroidism and ophthalmopathy. For the study at large: Initial diagnosis, before any treatment, was when peripheral blood was collected. General study results and limits: Blood samples included most of the expanded thyroid clonotypes exceeding 0.001.

As to this clonotype: The antigen is unknown.

Researchers took RNA transcripts and amplified the TCR beta CDR3 regions from them. The HTBI primer set was used in a first-round RT-PCR of the TCR CDR3. Via MiXCR, TCRdb re-called the multiplex PCR reads, giving one row per CDR3 protein. The data hold about 380,000 distinct CDR3 sequences, with roughly 20% observed a single time. Patients having uncontrolled infection, another autoimmune disease, pregnancy or lactation were not included. The V gene end was trimmed by 5 bases and the J gene end by 4 bases; junction bases not matched to a gene: 0. The CDR3 covers 13 residues. CDR1 is KGHDR and CDR2 is SFDVKD in the germline V gene.

The receptor was isolated from a man younger than 30 with Graves' ophthalmopathy. This rearrangement joins TRBV24-1 to TRBJ1-2; 10 positions agree with TRBD1. The sequencing sample was made of blood. This CDR3 reads CATSGQGAYGYTF. CDR3 DNA sequence: TGTGCCACCAGTGGACAGGGGGCCTATGGCTACACCTTC.